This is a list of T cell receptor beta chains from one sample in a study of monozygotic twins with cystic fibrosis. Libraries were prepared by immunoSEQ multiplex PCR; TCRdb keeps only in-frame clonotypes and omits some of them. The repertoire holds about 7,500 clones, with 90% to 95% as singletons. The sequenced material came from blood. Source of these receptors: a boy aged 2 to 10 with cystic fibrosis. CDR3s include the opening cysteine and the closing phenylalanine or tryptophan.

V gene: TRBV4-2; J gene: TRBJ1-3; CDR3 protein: CASSPRERGPGNTIYF
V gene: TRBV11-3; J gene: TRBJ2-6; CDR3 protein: CASSPGAGEPGAGANVLTF
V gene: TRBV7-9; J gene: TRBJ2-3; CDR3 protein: CASSFRSSADTQYF
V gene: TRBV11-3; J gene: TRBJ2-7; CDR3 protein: CASSLRGSYEQYF
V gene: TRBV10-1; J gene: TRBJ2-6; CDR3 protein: CASSGGRQGANGANVLTF
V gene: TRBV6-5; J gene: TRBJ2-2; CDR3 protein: CASSWGGAGELFF
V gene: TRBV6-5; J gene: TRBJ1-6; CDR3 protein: CASSSPGVGPLHF
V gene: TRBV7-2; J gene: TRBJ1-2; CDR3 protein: CASSSGQGGFGYTF
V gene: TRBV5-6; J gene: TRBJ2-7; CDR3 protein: CASSRVADYEQYF
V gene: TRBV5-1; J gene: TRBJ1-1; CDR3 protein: CASSLGGNTEAFF